This T cell receptor beta chain derives from a study of cytotoxic CD8 clonotypes in ibrutinib-treated CLL. Turning to the study itself: Sequenced samples delivered averages of around 260,000 productive templates and more than 75,000 productive rearrangements.

Relative to its sample, this clone is medium-sized. The CDR3 is 16 amino acids. V shed 0 bases and J shed 0 bases, with 9 bases lying between them. The V gene's germline CDR1 is WSHSY and CDR2 SAAADI. Depth targeted 1 in 200,000 to 1 in 1 million T cells, averaging roughly 9.3x coverage per clonotype. Data came from immunoSEQ multiplex PCR; TCRdb stores just in-frame clones and leaves some out. The table has just over 35,000 clones, about 70% seen once. This sequence originates from a human donor with chronic lymphocytic leukemia. This chain uses TRBV10-2 with TRBJ1-5, with D maybe TRBD1 (5 bases). The specimen was PBMCs, collected at disease progression, from a patient treated with ibrutinib. DNA of the CDR3: TGCGCCAGCAGTGAGTCTCGGGGGGGTAGCAATCAGCCCCAGCATTTT. Its translation is CASSESRGGSNQPQHF.